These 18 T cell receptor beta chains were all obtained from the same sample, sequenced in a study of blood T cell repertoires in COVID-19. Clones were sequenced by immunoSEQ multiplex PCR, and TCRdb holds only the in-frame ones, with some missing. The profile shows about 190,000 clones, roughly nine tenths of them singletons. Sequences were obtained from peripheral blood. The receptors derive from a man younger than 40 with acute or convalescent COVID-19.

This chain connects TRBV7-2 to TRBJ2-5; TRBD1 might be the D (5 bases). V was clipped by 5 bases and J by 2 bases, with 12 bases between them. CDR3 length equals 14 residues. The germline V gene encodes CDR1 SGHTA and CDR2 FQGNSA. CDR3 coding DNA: TGTGCCAGCAGCCCCTCAGGGAAACAAGAGACCCAGTACTTC. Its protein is CASSPSGKQETQYF.

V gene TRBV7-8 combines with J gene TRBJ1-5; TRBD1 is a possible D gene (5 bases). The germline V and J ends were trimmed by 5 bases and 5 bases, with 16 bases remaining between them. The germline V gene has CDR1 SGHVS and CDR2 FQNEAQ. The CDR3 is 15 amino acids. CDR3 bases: TGTGCCAGCAGCCCGAGCAGGGTTTCGGATCAGCCCCAGCATTTT. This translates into CASSPSRVSDQPQHF.

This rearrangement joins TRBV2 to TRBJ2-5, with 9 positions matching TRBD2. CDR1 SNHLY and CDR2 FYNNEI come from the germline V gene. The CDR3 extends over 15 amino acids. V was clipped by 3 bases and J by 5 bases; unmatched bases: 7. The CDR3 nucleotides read TGTGCCAGCAGTGATAGTGGACTAGCGTGGGAGACCCAGTACTTC. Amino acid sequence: CASSDSGLAWETQYF.

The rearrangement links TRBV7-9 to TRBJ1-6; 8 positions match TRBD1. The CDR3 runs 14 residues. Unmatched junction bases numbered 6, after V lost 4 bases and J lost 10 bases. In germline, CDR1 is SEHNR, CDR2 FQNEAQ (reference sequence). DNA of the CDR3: TGTGCCAGCAGCTGGGGACAGGAGGAGTCACCCCTCCACTTT. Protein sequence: CASSWGQEESPLHF. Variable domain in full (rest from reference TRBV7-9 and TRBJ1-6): DTGVSQNPRHKITKRGQNVTFRCDPISEHNRLYWYRQTLGQGPEFLTYFQNEAQLEKSRLLSDRFSAERPKGSFSTLEIQRTEQGDSAMYLCASSWGQEESPLHFGNGTRLTVT.

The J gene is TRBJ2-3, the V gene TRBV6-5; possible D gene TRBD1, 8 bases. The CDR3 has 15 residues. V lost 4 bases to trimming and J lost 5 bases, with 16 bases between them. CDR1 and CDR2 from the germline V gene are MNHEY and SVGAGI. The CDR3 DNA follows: TGTGCCAGCAGTTGGACAGGGTTAGCGGGAGATACGCAGTATTTT. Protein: CASSWTGLAGDTQYF.

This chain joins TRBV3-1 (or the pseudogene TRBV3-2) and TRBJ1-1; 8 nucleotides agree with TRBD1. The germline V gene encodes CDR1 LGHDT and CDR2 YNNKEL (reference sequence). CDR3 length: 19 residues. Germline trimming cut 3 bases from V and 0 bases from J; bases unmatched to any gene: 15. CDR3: CASSHPGQGARHMNTEAFF. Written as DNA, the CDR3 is TGTGCCAGCAGCCACCCGGGGCAGGGGGCCAGGCACATGAACACTGAAGCTTTCTTT.

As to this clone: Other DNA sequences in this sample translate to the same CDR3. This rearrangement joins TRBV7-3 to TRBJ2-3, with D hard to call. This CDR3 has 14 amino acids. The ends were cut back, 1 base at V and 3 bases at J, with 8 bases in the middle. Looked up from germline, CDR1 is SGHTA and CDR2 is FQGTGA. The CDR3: CASSLNPVTDTQYF. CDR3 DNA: TGTGCCAGCAGCTTAAACCCAGTTACAGATACGCAGTATTTT. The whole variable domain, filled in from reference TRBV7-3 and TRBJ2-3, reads GAGVSQTPSNKVTEKGKYVELRCDPISGHTALYWYRQSLGQGPEFLIYFQGTGAADDSGLPNDRFFAVRPEGSVSTLKIQRTERGDSAVYLCASSLNPVTDTQYFGPGTRLTVL.

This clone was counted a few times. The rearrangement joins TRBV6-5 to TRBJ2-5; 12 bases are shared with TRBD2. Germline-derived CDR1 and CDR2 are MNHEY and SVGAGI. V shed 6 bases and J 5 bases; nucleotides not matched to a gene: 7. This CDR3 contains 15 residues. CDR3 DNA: TGTGCCAGCAGCGGACTAGCGGGAACGGGGGAGACCCAGTACTTC. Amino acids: CASSGLAGTGETQYF.

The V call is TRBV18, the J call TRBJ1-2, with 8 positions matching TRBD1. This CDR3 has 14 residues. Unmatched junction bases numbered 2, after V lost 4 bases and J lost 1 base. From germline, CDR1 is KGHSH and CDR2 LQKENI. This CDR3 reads CASSQQGDNYGYTF. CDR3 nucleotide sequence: TGTGCCAGCTCACAACAGGGGGATAACTATGGCTACACCTTC.

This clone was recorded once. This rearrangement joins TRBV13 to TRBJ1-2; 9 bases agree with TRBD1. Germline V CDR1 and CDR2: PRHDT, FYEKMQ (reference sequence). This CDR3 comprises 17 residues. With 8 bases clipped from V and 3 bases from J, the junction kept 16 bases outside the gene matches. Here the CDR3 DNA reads TGTGCCAGCGGTATCCGGGACAGGGTGTATTTGCACTATGGCTACACCTTC. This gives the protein CASGIRDRVYLHYGYTF.

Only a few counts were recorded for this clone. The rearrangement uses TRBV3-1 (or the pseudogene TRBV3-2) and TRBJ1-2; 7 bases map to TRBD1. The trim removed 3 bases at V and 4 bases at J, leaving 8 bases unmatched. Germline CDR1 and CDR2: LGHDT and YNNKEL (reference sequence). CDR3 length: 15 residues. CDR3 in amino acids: CASSQSDRALYGYTF. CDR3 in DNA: TGTGCCAGCAGCCAGAGTGACAGGGCCCTCTATGGCTACACCTTC.

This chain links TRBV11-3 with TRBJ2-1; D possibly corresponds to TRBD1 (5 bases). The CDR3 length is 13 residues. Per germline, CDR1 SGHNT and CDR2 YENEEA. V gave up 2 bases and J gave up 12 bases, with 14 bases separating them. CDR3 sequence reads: CASSLTGRSGQFF. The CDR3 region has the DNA TGTGCCAGCAGCTTAACAGGCCGCTCAGGGCAGTTCTTC.

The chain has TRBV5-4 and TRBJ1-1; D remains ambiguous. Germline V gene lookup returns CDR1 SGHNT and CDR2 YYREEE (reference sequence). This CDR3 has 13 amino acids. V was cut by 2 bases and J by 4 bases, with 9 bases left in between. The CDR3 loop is CASSLGRGTEAFF. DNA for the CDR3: TGTGCCAGCAGCTTAGGGCGGGGCACTGAAGCTTTCTTT.

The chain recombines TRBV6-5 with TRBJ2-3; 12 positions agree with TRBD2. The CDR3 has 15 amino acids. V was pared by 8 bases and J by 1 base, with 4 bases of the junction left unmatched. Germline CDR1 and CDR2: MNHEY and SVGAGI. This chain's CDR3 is CASARLAGGTDTQYF. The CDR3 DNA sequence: TGTGCCAGCGCGAGACTAGCGGGGGGCACAGATACGCAGTATTTT.

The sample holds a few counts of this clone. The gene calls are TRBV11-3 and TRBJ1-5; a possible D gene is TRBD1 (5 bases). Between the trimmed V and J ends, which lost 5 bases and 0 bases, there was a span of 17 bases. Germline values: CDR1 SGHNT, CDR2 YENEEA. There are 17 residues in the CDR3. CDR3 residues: CASSLLGGEHSNQPQHF. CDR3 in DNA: TGTGCCAGCAGCCTACTTGGGGGGGAACATAGCAATCAGCCCCAGCATTTT.

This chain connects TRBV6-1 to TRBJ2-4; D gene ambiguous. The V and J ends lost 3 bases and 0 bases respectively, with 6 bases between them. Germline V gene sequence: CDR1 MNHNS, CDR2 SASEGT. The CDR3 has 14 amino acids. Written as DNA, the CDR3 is TGTGCCAGCAGTGAGACTGTAGCCAAAAACATTCAGTACTTC. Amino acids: CASSETVAKNIQYF.

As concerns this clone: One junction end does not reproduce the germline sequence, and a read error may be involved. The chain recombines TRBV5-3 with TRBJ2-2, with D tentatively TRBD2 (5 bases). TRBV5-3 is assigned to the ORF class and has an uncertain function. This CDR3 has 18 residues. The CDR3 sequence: CARSLPRPNGVIGRGAVF. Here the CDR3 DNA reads TGTGCCAGAAGCTTGCCCCGCCCCAATGGGGTGATTGGCCGGGGAGCTGTTTTT.

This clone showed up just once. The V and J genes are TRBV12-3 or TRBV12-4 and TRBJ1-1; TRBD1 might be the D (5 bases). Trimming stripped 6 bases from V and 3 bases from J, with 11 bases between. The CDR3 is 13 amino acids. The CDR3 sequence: CASRQEGYTEAFF. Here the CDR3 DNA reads TGTGCCAGCAGACAGGAGGGCTACACTGAAGCTTTCTTT.